The next 22 T cell receptor beta chains were all read from a single sample in a study of shared clonotypes between healthy human individuals (TCRdb year 2020). The library came from the immunoSEQ multiplex PCR assay. The table comes from immuneACCESS by way of TCRdb, which keeps in-frame sequences with V and J called. Part of the clones is missing from these tables; in studies checked, under half for an unresolved V gene and the rest for unknown reasons. The sample table holds about 2.4 million clones, of which 80% to 95% were seen once. About 0.34% of the sample is held by the ten biggest clonotypes. Sequenced: naive CD4+ T cells from PBMCs. This specimen's cell subset or site label, interpreted: CD45RA+ positively selected. The source is a man younger than 35 in good health. Some clones in this sample may be carry-over from other donors' samples.

The rearrangement joins TRBV6-6 to TRBJ2-1; 12 positions match TRBD1. CDR3 length: 15 amino acids. V trimming: 6 bases; J trimming: 10 bases; junction bases outside the gene matches: 10. Germline loops: CDR1 MNHNY, CDR2 SVGAGI (reference sequence). The CDR3, as DNA: TGTGCCAGCAGAGAACCGGGACAGGGGGCCGCCGAGCAGTTCTTC. It specifies CASREPGQGAAEQFF.

The chain combines TRBV4-2 with TRBJ1-1; 10 bases are a match to TRBD1. The germline CDR1 and CDR2 sequences are LGHNA and YNFKEQ. The CDR3 loop spans 12 amino acids. V lost 1 base, J lost 11 bases, and 1 base stayed unmatched. CDR3 residues: CASSQGTGGAFF. The CDR3 DNA follows: TGTGCCAGCAGCCAAGGGACAGGGGGGGCTTTCTTT.

Comment on this clone: Since a much larger clone is just one base distant, this may be a read error. V gene TRBV28 combines with J gene TRBJ2-3; D gene unclear. The CDR3 is 11 amino acids. V lost 6 bases, J lost 4 bases, and 5 bases lay in between. The germline gives CDR1 MDHEN, CDR2 SYDVKM. The CDR3 is CASSVPDTQYF. The DNA of the CDR3 is TGTGCCAGCAGCGTACCAGATACGCAGTATTTT.

The chain employs TRBV4-2 and TRBJ1-1; 7 bases are shared with TRBD1. The CDR3 is made up of 14 amino acids. Looked up from germline, CDR1 is LGHNA and CDR2 is YNFKEQ. After removal of 4 bases from V and 4 bases from J, the junction contained 6 bases not matched to a gene. The CDR3 DNA is TGTGCCAGCAGCCCGATCCCAGGGGGCACTGAAGCTTTCTTT. Residues: CASSPIPGGTEAFF.

The genes are TRBV7-9 and TRBJ2-1; tentative D call: TRBD1 (6 bases). Germline CDR1 reads SEHNR; CDR2 reads FQNEAQ (reference sequence). V dropped 1 base and J dropped 2 bases, with 12 bases sitting between them. This CDR3 spans 16 amino acids. The CDR3 coding sequence is TGTGCCAGCAGCTTAGATGGACAGAGCGCCTACAATGAGCAGTTCTTC. Translating gives CASSLDGQSAYNEQFF.

The gene calls are TRBV28 and TRBJ2-3; TRBD1 matches at 7 bases. The CDR3 has 14 amino acids. The ends lost 6 bases at V and 2 bases at J; junction bases unmatched: 5. Germline V gene sequence: CDR1 MDHEN, CDR2 SYDVKM. The CDR3 nucleotides are TGTGCCAGCAGGAAGACAGGGATCACAGATACGCAGTATTTT. This codes for CASRKTGITDTQYF.

This chain uses TRBV4-1 with TRBJ2-7; D gene ambiguous. In germline, CDR1 is MGHRA, CDR2 YSYEKL. This CDR3 contains 15 residues. V shed 4 bases and J shed 0 bases, with 13 bases lying between them. CDR3 protein: CASSPRLLSSYEQYF. The CDR3, as DNA: TGCGCCAGCAGCCCGCGTCTCCTAAGCTCCTACGAGCAGTACTTC.

Comments on this clone: In the same sample, other DNA sequences code for this CDR3. The gene calls are TRBV28 and TRBJ2-1; no firm D call. CDR3 size: 14 residues. The germline gives CDR1 MDHEN, CDR2 SYDVKM. Trimming cost V 5 bases and J 0 bases, with 8 bases left between them. The CDR3 DNA is TGTGCCAGCAGTCTCCCCAGCTCCTACAATGAGCAGTTCTTC. It is translated as CASSLPSSYNEQFF.

The rearrangement joins TRBV9 to TRBJ1-2, with D tentatively TRBD1 (6 bases). The CDR3 sequence is 13 residues long. The germline V gene has CDR1 SGDLS and CDR2 YYNGEE. Trimming shortened V by 4 bases and J by 1 base, and 8 bases separated the two germline ends. The CDR3 nucleotides are TGTGCCAGCAGCAAGGGGGATAACTATGGCTACACCTTC. It codes for CASSKGDNYGYTF.

The chain joins TRBV1 to TRBJ1-1. TRBV1 is designated a pseudogene. The CDR3 consists of 16 residues. The CDR3 nucleotides are TGCACCAGCAGCCAGCAACGGGCAGTGATGAACACTGAAGCTTTCTTT. This sequence encodes CTSSQQRAVMNTEAFF.

This sequence joins TRBV5-6 and TRBJ2-3; a weak D match, TRBD1 (6 bases). This CDR3 spans 16 amino acids. Germline-derived CDR1 and CDR2 are SGHDT and YYEEEE. V lost 1 base and J 0 bases, leaving 12 bases between the germline ends. DNA for the CDR3: TGTGCCAGCAGCTTGCGCCCCCAGGGGAGCACAGATACGCAGTATTTT. Amino acids: CASSLRPQGSTDTQYF.

The chain links TRBV6-1 to TRBJ2-7, with 8 positions matching TRBD1. V trimming: 6 bases; J trimming: 4 bases; junction bases outside the gene matches: 11. CDR1 and CDR2 from the germline V gene are MNHNS and SASEGT. The CDR3 contains 15 residues. The CDR3 reads CASRQSRGLGYEQYF. The DNA of the CDR3 is TGTGCCAGCAGACAAAGCAGGGGGCTGGGTTACGAGCAGTACTTC.

This clone has a single count. Other nucleotide sequences in the sample specify the same CDR3. The V gene is TRBV5-1, the J gene TRBJ1-3; 7 nucleotides match TRBD1. There are 15 residues in the CDR3. V trimming: 3 bases; J trimming: 0 bases; junction bases outside the gene matches: 3. Per the germline V gene, CDR1 is SGHRS and CDR2 is YFSETQ. The CDR3 sequence is CASSSRQGSGNTIYF. The CDR3 bases are TGCGCCAGCAGCTCCCGACAGGGCTCTGGAAACACCATATATTTT.

CDR3: CASKTRLERAGNEQFF. In nucleotides, the CDR3 is TGTGCCAGCAAAACCCGACTAGAGCGGGCTGGGAATGAGCAGTTCTTC. The rearrangement uses TRBV27 and TRBJ2-1; TRBD2 might be the D (6 bases). The CDR3 loop spans 16 amino acids. V was clipped by 7 bases and J by 7 bases, with 23 bases between them. CDR1 MNHEY and CDR2 SMNVEV come from the germline V gene (reference sequence).

The chain joins TRBV6-5 to TRBJ2-5; TRBD1 or TRBD2 may be the D gene (5 bases each). The J call may be mistaken, given a closer DNA end match to TRBJ2-7. The CDR3 runs to 13 residues. Looked up from germline, CDR1 is MNHEY and CDR2 is SVGAGI. CDR3 DNA sequence: TGTGCCAGCACGGGGCCCTACTCCTACGAGCAGTACTTC. Its protein is CASTGPYSYEQYF.

This clone appeared once. CDR3 sequence (DNA): TGTGCCAGCAGTGAACGGGGAACCGGGACAACTAATGAAAAACTGTTTTTT. Residues: CASSERGTGTTNEKLFF. The V call is TRBV25-1, the J call TRBJ1-4; D uncertain. Germline lookup yields CDR1 MGHDK and CDR2 SYGVNS. This CDR3 spans 17 amino acids. V was cut by 2 bases and J by 0 bases, with 13 bases left in between.

The rearrangement links TRBV9 to TRBJ1-2; tentatively, D is TRBD1 (6 bases). The CDR3 contains 13 residues. V was clipped by 3 bases and J by 8 bases, with 14 bases between them. CDR1 and CDR2 from the germline V gene are SGDLS and YYNGEE. The CDR3 sequence: CASSAQGPGGYTF. The CDR3 DNA is TGTGCCAGCAGCGCCCAGGGGCCGGGAGGCTACACCTTC. The entire variable domain, with the rest obtained from reference TRBV9 and TRBJ1-2, is as follows: DSGVTQTPKHLITATGQRVTLRCSPRSGDLSVYWYQQSLDQGLQFLIQYYNGEERAKGNILERFSAQQFPDLHSELNLSSLELGDSALYFCASSAQGPGGYTFGSGTRLTVV.

CDR3 sequence (DNA): TGTGCCAGCAGTCAAGGCGGGACAGCTCTCTACGAGCAGTACTTC. Protein: CASSQGGTALYEQYF. This sequence joins TRBV6-5 and TRBJ2-7; D may be TRBD1 (7 bases). Per the germline V gene, CDR1 is MNHEY and CDR2 is SVGAGI. Trimming shortened V by 5 bases and J by 3 bases, and 17 bases separated the two germline ends. CDR3 size: 15 residues.

The chain recombines TRBV7-8 with TRBJ2-1; 7 positions match TRBD1. The germline gives CDR1 SGHVS, CDR2 FQNEAQ. The CDR3 runs to 13 residues. J was trimmed by 6 bases and V by 5 bases; bases with no gene match: 4. The CDR3 sequence is CASSQDRPNEQFF. CDR3 nucleotide sequence: TGTGCCAGCAGCCAGGACAGGCCCAATGAGCAGTTCTTC.

Only one count was recorded for this clone. The chain joins TRBV5-1 to TRBJ1-1; 7 bases match TRBD1. Germline trimming cut 0 bases from V and 5 bases from J; bases unmatched to any gene: 7. Germline V CDR1 and CDR2: SGHRS, YFSETQ. The CDR3 extends over 15 amino acids. CDR3 DNA sequence: TGCGCCAGCAGCTTGGGGGTGGAGACAGGGACTGAAGCTTTCTTT. Protein product: CASSLGVETGTEAFF.

V is TRBV7-9 and J is TRBJ1-2; unclear D gene. The CDR3 has 13 amino acids. Germline V gene lookup returns CDR1 SEHNR and CDR2 FQNEAQ (reference sequence). V was pared by 4 bases and J by 3 bases, with 9 bases between. The CDR3 bases are TGTGCCAGCAGCTCCGGGGTCTACTATGGCTACACCTTC. Translation gives CASSSGVYYGYTF.

The genes are TRBV5-4 and TRBJ2-1; TRBD2 matches 8 bases. The CDR3 loop spans 13 amino acids. CDR1 SGHNT and CDR2 YYREEE come from the germline V gene (reference sequence). V was pared by 9 bases and J by 0 bases, with 2 bases of the junction left unmatched. For the CDR3, the DNA is TGTGCCAACGGGGGGGGCTCCTACAATGAGCAGTTCTTC. Translation gives CANGGGSYNEQFF.